What follows are 17 T cell receptor beta chains derived from one specimen sequenced in a study of Ad26.COV2.S vaccination and SARS-CoV-2 variants. Noted treatment: some 19 received Ad26.COV2.S at low or high dose, single or two shots; roughly five received placebo; per-sample allocation not given. Material that was analyzed had been drawn on day 63 after the first vaccine or placebo injection. The data were produced by immunoSEQ multiplex PCR, yet TCRdb's version contains in-frame clones alone and is incomplete. The sample yields fewer than 900,000 clones, around 89% seen once. The starting material was peripheral blood, obtained in a trial of Ad26.COV2.S vaccine versus placebo. Receptor source: a person between 18 and 60 years old who received the Ad26.COV2.S COVID-19 vaccine or a placebo.

As DNA, the CDR3 is TGCGCCAGCAGCAAGTCCTTAGGACAGGGGGTAGGTAGCAATCAGCCCCAGCATTTT. Residues: CASSKSLGQGVGSNQPQHF. J is TRBJ1-5 and V is TRBV4-3; 10 nucleotides match TRBD1. This CDR3 comprises 19 residues. CDR1 and CDR2 from the germline V gene are LGHNA and YSLEER. J was trimmed by 0 bases and V by 5 bases; bases with no gene match: 13.

The chain joins TRBV29-1 to TRBJ1-1; TRBD1 is a possible D gene (5 bases). The germline V and J ends were trimmed by 5 bases and 5 bases, with 18 bases remaining between them. The CDR3 is 14 amino acids. Germline assignment: CDR1 SQVTM and CDR2 ANQGSEA. CDR3 nucleotides: TGCAGCGTTCAGGTCGGGGGAGTGACAACTGAAGCTTTCTTT. This translates into CSVQVGGVTTEAFF. The full variable domain, completed using reference TRBV29-1 and TRBJ1-1, is SAVISQKPSRDICQRGTSLTIQCQVDSQVTMMFWYRQQPGQSLTLIATANQGSEATYESGFVIDKFPISRPNLTFSTLTVSNMSPEDSSIYLCSVQVGGVTTEAFFGQGTRLTVV.

There are a few counts of this clone. This sample includes further DNA sequences coding for the same CDR3. The rearrangement joins TRBV3-1 (or the pseudogene TRBV3-2) to TRBJ1-1; D not certain. CDR3 length: 13 residues. The germline CDR1 and CDR2 sequences are LGHDT and YNNKEL (reference sequence). The germline V and J ends were trimmed by 0 bases and 4 bases, with 6 bases remaining between them. The CDR3 protein is CASSQDWGTEAFF. As DNA, the CDR3 is TGTGCCAGCAGCCAAGATTGGGGCACTGAAGCTTTCTTT.

This rearrangement joins TRBV2 to TRBJ2-7; D may correspond to TRBD1 or TRBD2 (5 bases each). The CDR3 has 13 amino acids. In germline, CDR1 is SNHLY, CDR2 FYNNEI. Trimming pared 6 bases from V and 7 bases from J, leaving 16 bases between. CDR3 in amino acids: CASRSLGVREQYF. The CDR3 DNA sequence: TGTGCCAGCAGATCCTTGGGGGTGCGGGAGCAGTACTTC.

The V gene is TRBV2, the J gene TRBJ1-2, with 8 nucleotides matching TRBD1. CDR1 SNHLY and CDR2 FYNNEI come from the germline V gene. The ends lost 3 bases at V and 6 bases at J; junction bases unmatched: 3. This CDR3 has 13 amino acids. CDR3 residues: CASSEGQENGYTF. The CDR3 bases are TGTGCCAGCAGTGAGGGACAGGAGAATGGCTACACCTTC. Supplemented by reference TRBV2 and TRBJ1-2, the full variable domain reads EPEVTQTPSHQVTQMGQEVILRCVPISNHLYFYWYRQILGQKVEFLVSFYNNEISEKSEIFDDQFSVERPDGSNFTLKIRSTKLEDSAMYFCASSEGQENGYTFGSGTRLTVV.

This clone has only one observation. The V gene is TRBV7-9, the J gene TRBJ1-3; D gene unclear. Trimming pared 2 bases from V and 3 bases from J, leaving 2 bases between. The germline V gene has CDR1 SEHNR and CDR2 FQNEAQ (reference sequence). CDR3 size: 12 residues. The CDR3: CASSLSGNTIYF. For the CDR3, the DNA is TGTGCCAGCAGCTTAAGTGGAAACACCATATATTTT.

CDR3 protein: CASSQDPGILGELFF. For the CDR3, the DNA is TGTGCCAGCAGCCAAGATCCGGGGATACTTGGGGAGCTGTTTTTT. The V call is TRBV14, the J call TRBJ2-2; tentatively, D is TRBD2 (5 bases). Germline CDR1 SGHDN, CDR2 FVKESK. CDR3 length: 15 residues. Trimming shortened V by 0 bases and J by 8 bases, and 13 bases separated the two germline ends.

This clone was counted between two and nine times. The rearrangement uses TRBV10-3 and TRBJ2-7; D gene unclear. V was shortened by 6 bases and J by 7 bases, with 19 bases between the two germline ends. The germline V gene has CDR1 ENHRY and CDR2 SYGVKD. The CDR3 extends over 14 amino acids. In DNA, the CDR3 is TGTGCCATCAGGGCACCCCGAAATAACGGAGAGCAGTACTTC. It codes for CAIRAPRNNGEQYF.

The chain recombines TRBV5-1 with TRBJ2-1; TRBD2 matches 11 bases. This CDR3 has 15 amino acids. V was clipped by 7 bases and J by 6 bases; unmatched bases: 9. Per germline, CDR1 SGHRS and CDR2 YFSETQ. The DNA for the CDR3 is TGCGCCAGCGGCCCACTAGCGGGAGTAGCCAATGAGCAGTTCTTC. Translation gives CASGPLAGVANEQFF.

This clone showed up just a few times. The V and J genes are TRBV14 and TRBJ1-6; possibly TRBD1 for D (5 bases). Trimming left V 0 bases short and J 6 bases short, with 6 bases between. This CDR3 contains 14 residues. Germline V gene lookup returns CDR1 SGHDN and CDR2 FVKESK. The CDR3 spells CASSQEGVNSPLHF. Here the CDR3 DNA reads TGTGCCAGCAGCCAAGAAGGGGTTAATTCACCCCTCCACTTT.

The chain couples TRBV27 to TRBJ1-2; D is possibly TRBD1 (5 bases). Deletions cut 1 base from V and 7 bases from J, with 10 bases between. This CDR3 is 13 amino acids long. Germline CDR1 reads MNHEY; CDR2 reads SMNVEV (reference sequence). This CDR3 is CASSLWQGSGYTF. CDR3 coding DNA: TGTGCCAGCAGTTTATGGCAGGGAAGTGGCTACACCTTC.

The chain employs TRBV5-1 and TRBJ1-1; D perhaps matches TRBD1 (6 bases). The CDR3 spans 15 residues. Germline values: CDR1 SGHRS, CDR2 YFSETQ. With 1 base removed from V and 1 base from J, the gap between germline ends came to 11 bases. The CDR3 is CASSLSWGPNTEAFF. The CDR3 nucleotides read TGCGCCAGCAGCTTGTCCTGGGGGCCGAACACTGAAGCTTTCTTT. Drawing the rest from reference TRBV5-1 and TRBJ1-1, the complete variable domain is KAGVTQTPRYLIKTRGQQVTLSCSPISGHRSVSWYQQTPGQGLQFLFEYFSETQRNKGNFPGRFSGRQFSNSRSEMNVSTLELGDSALYLCASSLSWGPNTEAFFGQGTRLTVV.

The rearrangement joins TRBV20-1 to TRBJ2-7; 12 bases fit TRBD2. The ends lost 3 bases at V and 7 bases at J; junction bases unmatched: 7. This CDR3 spans 14 amino acids. Germline CDR1 reads DFQATT; CDR2 reads SNEGSKA (reference sequence). DNA for the CDR3: TGCAGTGCTAGTAGGTTGCTAGCGGGAGGGGAGCAGTACTTC. Encoded protein: CSASRLLAGGEQYF.

This rearrangement joins TRBV19 to TRBJ2-7; tentative D call: TRBD1 (6 bases). Germline V gene lookup returns CDR1 LNHDA and CDR2 SQIVND (reference sequence). V was cut by 8 bases and J by 6 bases, with 17 bases left in between. The CDR3 has 13 amino acids. The CDR3 coding sequence is TGTGCCAGTTCTTCGATGACAGGATCCGAGCAGTACTTC. Amino acid sequence: CASSSMTGSEQYF.

This chain links TRBV4-2 with TRBJ1-5, with 7 bases matching TRBD1. The CDR3 has 15 amino acids. Germline V lookup: CDR1 LGHNA, CDR2 YNFKEQ. Unmatched junction bases numbered 6, after V lost 4 bases and J lost 3 bases. This CDR3 is CASSLSTGVNQPQHF. The DNA of the CDR3 is TGTGCCAGCAGCCTGTCCACAGGGGTCAATCAGCCCCAGCATTTT.

The gene calls are TRBV5-6 and TRBJ2-3, with D unresolved. The CDR3 has 13 residues. V gave up 0 bases and J gave up 2 bases, with 4 bases separating them. Germline CDR1 is SGHDT and CDR2 is YYEEEE. CDR3 DNA sequence: TGTGCCAGCAGCTTGGAGCCCACAGATACGCAGTATTTT. This codes for CASSLEPTDTQYF.

The J gene is TRBJ1-2, the V gene TRBV10-3; no clear D. Germline-derived CDR1 and CDR2 are ENHRY and SYGVKD. Trimming removed 9 bases from V and 5 bases from J, with 16 bases in between. The length of the CDR3 is 13 residues. The chain's CDR3 is CAMGKGGRYGYTF. The DNA for the CDR3 is TGTGCCATGGGAAAGGGCGGGAGGTATGGCTACACCTTC.